A selection of T cell receptor beta chains follows, all from one sample in a study of T cell responses to AZD1222 COVID-19 vaccine. The assay was immunoSEQ multiplex PCR, and TCRdb's table has in-frame clones only and misses some. This sample has over 95,000 clones; about 89% occur once, and the top ten carry 7.5% to 9.5%. The specimen was peripheral blood, collected 28 days after the second AZD1222 dose. These receptors originate from an adult who received the AZD1222 COVID-19 vaccine. Each CDR3 is given with its conserved first and last residue. A D gene is named only where the DNA matches it firmly. Rows give clone size only sometimes, using once, few, many, or a class for an expanded clone.

J,size,D,V,DNA,CDR3
TRBJ2-7,NA,TRBD1,TRBV6-6,TGTGCCAGTCAGGGGGCGCGGGAGCAGTACTTC,CASQGAREQYF
TRBJ2-3,NA,NA,TRBV24-1,TGTGCCACCAGTGAGGGACTGAAGCAGTATTTT,CATSEGLKQYF
TRBJ2-4,NA,NA,TRBV21-1,TGTGCCAGCAACTCCTTAGCCAAAAACATTCAGTACTTC,CASNSLAKNIQYF
TRBJ2-1,NA,NA,TRBV2,TGTGCCAGCAGTGGGTCTCTCCCACTCTTC,CASSGSLPLF
TRBJ1-2,once,NA,TRBV29-1,TGCAGCGTTGAAGATCTTAACTTGGGCTATGGCTACACCTTC,CSVEDLNLGYGYTF
TRBJ2-3,NA,NA,TRBV19,TGTGCCAGTAGTCTCCAGTTTTGGGATACGCAGTATTTT,CASSLQFWDTQYF
TRBJ1-4,NA,NA,TRBV21-1,TGTGCCAGCAGCAATCACGGGGCCGAAAAACTGTTTTTT,CASSNHGAEKLFF
TRBJ1-2,NA,NA,TRBV3-1/TRBV3-2,TGTGCCAGCAGCCCCCGGCAGGGAAATATGGACTATGGCTACACCTTC,CASSPRQGNMDYGYTF
TRBJ2-3,NA,NA,TRBV28,TGTGCCAGCAGTTCCCAACAGGGCAGTATGACAGATACGCAGTATTTT,CASSSQQGSMTDTQYF
TRBJ2-2,NA,NA,TRBV18,TGTGCCAGCTCACCACCAGTGGGGACTAACACCGGGGAGCTGTTTTTT,CASSPPVGTNTGELFF
TRBJ1-4,NA,NA,TRBV6-2/TRBV6-3,TGTGCCAGCAGTGATCCGGGACCGTGGAATGAAAAACTGTTTTTT,CASSDPGPWNEKLFF
TRBJ1-6,NA,NA,TRBV12-3/TRBV12-4,TGTGCCAGCAGTTTATATGGGAATTCACCCCTCCACTTT,CASSLYGNSPLHF
TRBJ2-1,once,NA,TRBV19,TGTGCCAGTAGTCCGATCCCCCTCCGGGTGGGTGAGCAGTTCTTC,CASSPIPLRVGEQFF
TRBJ1-4,NA,TRBD1,TRBV5-3,TGTGCCAGAAGGGAGACAGGGGGTAGGGAAAAACTGTTTTTT,CARRETGGREKLFF
TRBJ2-7,NA,TRBD2,TRBV15,TGTGCCACCAGCAGAGGTTCGAGCGGGAAGTACGAGCAGTACTTC,CATSRGSSGKYEQYF
TRBJ1-6,NA,NA,TRBV7-9,TGTGCCACCCAAAACGGGTTTGCACCCCTCCACTTT,CATQNGFAPLHF
TRBJ2-1,NA,NA,TRBV19,TGTGCCAGTGAGAGAAAGGGCGGCGGGACCATAACCCTCAACTACAATGAGCAGTTCTTC,CASERKGGGTITLNYNEQFF
TRBJ2-1,NA,NA,TRBV6-6,TGTGCCAGCTTCGAAGCCTACAATGAGCAGTTCTTC,CASFEAYNEQFF
TRBJ2-6,NA,NA,TRBV27,TGTGCCAGCAGCCCCGCTCAGTCTGGGGCCAACGTCCTGACTTTC,CASSPAQSGANVLTF
TRBJ1-5,NA,NA,TRBV28,TGTGCCAGCAGTTTCTTTAAATCCTCGGATCAGCCCCAGCATTTT,CASSFFKSSDQPQHF
TRBJ2-7,NA,NA,TRBV5-6,TGTGCCAGCAGCCCCCGGGAGTATGAGACCGAGCAGTACTTC,CASSPREYETEQYF
TRBJ2-7,NA,TRBD1,TRBV10-3,TGTGCCATCAGTGGAGCAGGGGGTTCCTACGAGCAGTACTTC,CAISGAGGSYEQYF
TRBJ1-2,few,NA,TRBV7-9,TGTGCCAGCAGCCCGGGACACCTTTTTCTTAACTATGGCTACACCTTC,CASSPGHLFLNYGYTF
TRBJ2-3,NA,TRBD2,TRBV4-2,TGTGCCAGCAGCCAAGAATTGGGGGTGATAGGACTAGCGGGTAGCACAGATACGCAGTATTTT,CASSQELGVIGLAGSTDTQYF
TRBJ2-5,NA,TRBD1,TRBV7-9,TGTGCCAGCAGTGGGGGACAGTACCAAGAGACCCAGTACTTC,CASSGGQYQETQYF
TRBJ2-7,NA,NA,TRBV6-2/TRBV6-3,TGTGCCAGCCGCCGGCAGGGCTCCTACGAGCAGTACTTC,CASRRQGSYEQYF
TRBJ1-1,NA,NA,TRBV7-2,TGTGCCAGCAGCTTAACAGGATTCCAAGGGGCTTTCTTT,CASSLTGFQGAFF
TRBJ2-3,few,NA,TRBV24-1,TGTGCCACCAGTGATAACGGGGGGCTCGGCGGGGCAGATACGCAGTATTTT,CATSDNGGLGGADTQYF
TRBJ1-5,once,NA,TRBV19,TGTGCCAGTAGTTCCGCCTCGGGGATGGAGCCCCAGCATTTT,CASSSASGMEPQHF
TRBJ2-2,NA,NA,TRBV19,TGTGCCAGTAGTATAGGGACAGAGGAGCTGTTTTTT,CASSIGTEELFF
TRBJ1-6,NA,NA,TRBV3-1/TRBV3-2,TGTGCCAGCAGCCAAGATATGACAGCCAATTCACCCCTCCACTTT,CASSQDMTANSPLHF
TRBJ2-7,once,NA,TRBV29-1,TGCAGCGTTGGCGACCGCTACGAGCAGTACTTC,CSVGDRYEQYF
TRBJ1-5,NA,TRBD1,TRBV28,TGTGCCAGCAGTCTTAGGACAGGGAAGATCCGGGAGCCCCAGCATTTT,CASSLRTGKIREPQHF
TRBJ2-1,NA,TRBD1,TRBV6-1,TGTGCCAGCAGTGCGGTTACAGGGGTCGGCCCCTACAATGAGCAGTTCTTC,CASSAVTGVGPYNEQFF
TRBJ2-7,NA,TRBD1,TRBV5-1,TGCGCCAGCAGCTTGGTTGCAGGGGGTTCCTACGAGCAGTACTTC,CASSLVAGGSYEQYF
TRBJ1-1,NA,NA,TRBV13,TGTGCCAGCAGCCGTCAATCGGGCATCAACACTGAAGCTTTCTTT,CASSRQSGINTEAFF
TRBJ1-2,NA,NA,TRBV7-5,TGTGCCAGAAGCTTGGGTGGTGGCCCCAACTATGGCTACACCTTC,CARSLGGGPNYGYTF
TRBJ2-1,NA,TRBD2,TRBV7-2,TGTGCCAGCAGCTTTAGCGGGAGTGGGTACAATGAGCAGTTCTTC,CASSFSGSGYNEQFF
TRBJ1-2,NA,TRBD1,TRBV28,TGTGCCAGCCGGGACAGCTATGGCTACACCTTC,CASRDSYGYTF